These 11 T cell receptor beta chains were sequenced from one sample in a study of blood T cell repertoires in COVID-19. Some clones are missing from TCRdb's copy, which holds only in-frame ones; the method was immunoSEQ multiplex PCR. The sample has approximately 330,000 clones; approximately 88% are singletons. Sequencing was performed on peripheral blood. Every receptor here comes from a man between 25 and 39 years old with COVID-19, enrolled during active disease.

The rearrangement links TRBV2 to TRBJ1-1; D gene ambiguous. Trimming took 7 bases from V and 1 from J, leaving 10 bases between them. Germline values: CDR1 SNHLY, CDR2 FYNNEI. The CDR3 runs 13 residues. CDR3 protein: CASKVLQNTEAFF. The CDR3 DNA reads as TGTGCCAGCAAAGTATTACAGAACACTGAAGCTTTCTTT.

This chain uses TRBV15 with TRBJ2-7, with a weak D call TRBD1 (7 bases). The V gene's germline CDR1 is LNHNV and CDR2 YYDKDF (reference sequence). CDR3 length: 14 residues. V shed 0 bases and J shed 2 bases, with 8 bases lying between them. The CDR3 is CATSRDRGAYEQYF. The DNA for the CDR3 is TGTGCCACCAGCAGAGACAGGGGGGCCTACGAGCAGTACTTC. The full variable domain, completed using reference TRBV15 and TRBJ2-7, is DAMVIQNPRYQVTQFGKPVTLSCSQTLNHNVMYWYQQKSSQAPKLLFHYYDKDFNNEADTPDNFQSRRPNTSFCFLDIRSPGLGDTAMYLCATSRDRGAYEQYFGPGTRLTVT.

This clone was found once. The chain combines TRBV11-3 with TRBJ2-7; no definite D call. CDR1 is SGHNT and CDR2 is YENEEA in the germline V gene. This CDR3 region has 14 residues. The germline V and J ends were trimmed by 5 bases and 4 bases, with 15 bases remaining between them. This CDR3 reads CASSPATKSYEQYF. The CDR3 DNA reads as TGTGCCAGCAGCCCCGCGACAAAGAGTTACGAGCAGTACTTC.

This chain links TRBV14 with TRBJ2-1; TRBD2 is a possible D gene (6 bases). Trimming stripped 9 bases from V and 4 bases from J, with 13 bases between. Germline CDR1 and CDR2: SGHDN and FVKESK. The CDR3 is 13 residues long. The DNA of the CDR3 is TGTGCCAGTAGTTCCGGGGGATACAATGAGCAGTTCTTC. This translates into CASSSGGYNEQFF.

This chain uses TRBV11-2 with TRBJ1-1; TRBD1 is a possible D gene (5 bases). Germline lookup yields CDR1 SGHAT and CDR2 FQNNGV. The CDR3 sequence is 14 residues long. Trimming left V 2 bases short and J 4 bases short, with 11 bases between. The CDR3 loop is CASSLPGLGTEAFF. CDR3 sequence (DNA): TGTGCCAGCAGCTTACCAGGGTTGGGCACTGAAGCTTTCTTT.

The J gene is TRBJ2-2, the V gene TRBV7-3; D perhaps matches TRBD2 (5 bases). The CDR3 is 17 amino acids. Germline V gives CDR1 SGHTA, CDR2 FQGTGA. V was trimmed by 0 bases and J by 2 bases, leaving 13 bases between them. The CDR3 DNA reads as TGTGCCAGCAGCTTAACCACATCCGGGATTAACACCGGGGAGCTGTTTTTT. Its translation: CASSLTTSGINTGELFF.

V and J are TRBV24-1 and TRBJ2-7; TRBD1 matches at 9 bases. CDR3 size: 15 residues. Trimming at V came to 5 bases and at J to 4 bases, leaving 8 bases not matched to a gene. Germline V gene lookup returns CDR1 KGHDR and CDR2 SFDVKD. CDR3 bases: TGTGCCACCAGTGGCGCCACAGGGGGCCGGTACGAGCAGTACTTC. Protein: CATSGATGGRYEQYF.

The chain combines TRBV19 with TRBJ1-2, with TRBD1 identical over 11 bases. This CDR3 spans 15 amino acids. Unmatched junction bases numbered 5, after V lost 5 bases and J lost 3 bases. Germline CDR1 and CDR2: LNHDA and SQIVND (reference sequence). The CDR3: CASSSPGQGDYGYTF. In DNA form, the CDR3 reads TGTGCCAGTAGTTCACCGGGACAGGGGGACTATGGCTACACCTTC.

About this clone: A read error may account for a junction end that differs from germline. This chain uses TRBV29-1 with TRBJ2-2; 13 bases agree with TRBD2. CDR1 is SQVTM, CDR2 ANQGSEA, per germline. The CDR3 covers 14 residues. The CDR3 loop reads CSVEGLAGAEELFF. The CDR3, as DNA: TGCAGCGTCGAAGGACTAGCGGGAGCTGAGGAGCTGTTTTTT.

This chain links TRBV28 with TRBJ2-7; D is possibly TRBD1 (5 bases). The CDR3 loop spans 13 amino acids. Trimming took 2 bases from V and 2 from J, leaving 7 bases between them. Per germline, CDR1 MDHEN and CDR2 SYDVKM. The CDR3 region has the DNA TGTGCCAGCAGTTTACAGGGCCCCTACGAGCAGTACTTC. Its protein product is CASSLQGPYEQYF.

The chain uses TRBV7-2 and TRBJ2-5; D remains unclear. Trimming stripped 1 base from V and 5 bases from J, with 11 bases between. Germline V lookup: CDR1 SGHTA, CDR2 FQGNSA. This CDR3 is built from 14 residues. DNA of the CDR3: TGTGCCAGCAGCTTAGGATCCTTCCAGGAGACCCAGTACTTC. Protein product: CASSLGSFQETQYF.